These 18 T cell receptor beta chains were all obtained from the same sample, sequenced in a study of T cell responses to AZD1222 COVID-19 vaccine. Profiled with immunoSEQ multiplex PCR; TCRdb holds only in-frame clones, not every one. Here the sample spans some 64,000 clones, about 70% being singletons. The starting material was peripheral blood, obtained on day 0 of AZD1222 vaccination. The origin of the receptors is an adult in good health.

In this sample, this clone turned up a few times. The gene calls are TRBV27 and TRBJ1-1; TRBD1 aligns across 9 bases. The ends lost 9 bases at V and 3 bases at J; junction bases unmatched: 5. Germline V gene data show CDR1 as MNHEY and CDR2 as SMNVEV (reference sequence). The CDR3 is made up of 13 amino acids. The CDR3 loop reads CASRGTGHTEAFF. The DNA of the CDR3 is TGTGCCAGTCGAGGGACAGGGCACACTGAAGCTTTCTTT.

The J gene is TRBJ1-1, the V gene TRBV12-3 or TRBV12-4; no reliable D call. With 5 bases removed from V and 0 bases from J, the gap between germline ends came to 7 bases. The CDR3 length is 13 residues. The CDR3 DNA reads TGTGCCAGCAGTCCCCAAGTGAACACTGAAGCTTTCTTT. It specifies CASSPQVNTEAFF.

The CDR3 coding sequence is TGTGCCGGCCGATCGGGCGGACCTGGAAACACCATATATTTT. Translation gives CAGRSGGPGNTIYF. The V gene is TRBV7-9, the J gene TRBJ1-3; no clear D gene. Germline V gene data show CDR1 as SEHNR and CDR2 as FQNEAQ (reference sequence). This CDR3 has 14 residues. Trimming took 11 bases from V and 2 from J, leaving 16 bases between them.

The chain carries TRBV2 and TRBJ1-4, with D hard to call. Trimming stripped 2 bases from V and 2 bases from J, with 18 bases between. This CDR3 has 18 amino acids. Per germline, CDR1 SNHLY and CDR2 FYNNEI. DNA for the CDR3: TGTGCCAGCAGTGAACCGGCAACCTTAATGGGCACTAATGAAAAACTGTTTTTT. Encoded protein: CASSEPATLMGTNEKLFF.

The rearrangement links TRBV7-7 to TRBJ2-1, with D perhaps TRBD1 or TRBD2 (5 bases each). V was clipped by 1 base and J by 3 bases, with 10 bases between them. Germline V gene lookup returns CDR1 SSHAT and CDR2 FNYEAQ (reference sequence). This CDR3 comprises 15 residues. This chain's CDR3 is CASSLVGAGYNEQFF. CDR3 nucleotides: TGTGCCAGCAGCTTAGTAGGGGCGGGCTACAATGAGCAGTTCTTC. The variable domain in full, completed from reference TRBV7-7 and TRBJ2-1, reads GAGVSQSPRYKVTKRGQDVTLRCDPISSHATLYWYQQALGQGPEFLTYFNYEAQPDKSGLPSDRFSAERPEGSISTLTIQRTEQRDSAMYRCASSLVGAGYNEQFFGPGTRLTVL.

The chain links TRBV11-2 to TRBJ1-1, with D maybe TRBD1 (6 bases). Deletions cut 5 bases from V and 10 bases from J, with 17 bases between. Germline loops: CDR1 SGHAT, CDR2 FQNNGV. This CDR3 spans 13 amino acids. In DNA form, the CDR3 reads TGTGCCAGCAGCCCGAATGTTGGGGGCGGAGCTTTCTTT. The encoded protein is CASSPNVGGGAFF.

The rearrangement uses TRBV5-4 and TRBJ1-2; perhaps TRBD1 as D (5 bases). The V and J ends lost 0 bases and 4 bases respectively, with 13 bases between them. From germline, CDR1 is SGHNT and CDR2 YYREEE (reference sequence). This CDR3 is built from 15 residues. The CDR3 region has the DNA TGTGCCAGCAGCTTGGAAGGGGCTAAGAGCTATGGCTACACCTTC. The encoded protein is CASSLEGAKSYGYTF.

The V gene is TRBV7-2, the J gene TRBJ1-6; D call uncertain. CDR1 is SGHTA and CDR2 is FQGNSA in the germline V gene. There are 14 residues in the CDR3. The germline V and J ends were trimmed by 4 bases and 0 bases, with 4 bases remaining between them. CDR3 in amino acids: CASSWSSYNSPLHF. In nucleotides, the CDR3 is TGTGCCAGCAGCTGGAGCTCCTATAATTCACCCCTCCACTTT.

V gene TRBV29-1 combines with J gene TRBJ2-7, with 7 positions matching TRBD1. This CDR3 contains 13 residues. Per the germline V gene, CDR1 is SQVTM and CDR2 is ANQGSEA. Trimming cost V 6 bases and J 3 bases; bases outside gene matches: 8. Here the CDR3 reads CSVRQGTYYEQYF. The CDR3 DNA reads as TGCAGCGTCCGACAGGGTACCTACTACGAGCAGTACTTC.

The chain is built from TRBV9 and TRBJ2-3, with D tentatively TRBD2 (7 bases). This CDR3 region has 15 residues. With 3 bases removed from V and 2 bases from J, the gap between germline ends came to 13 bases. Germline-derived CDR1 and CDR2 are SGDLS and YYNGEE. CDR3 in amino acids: CASSGWGGNTDTQYF. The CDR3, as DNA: TGTGCCAGCAGCGGGTGGGGGGGCAACACAGATACGCAGTATTTT.

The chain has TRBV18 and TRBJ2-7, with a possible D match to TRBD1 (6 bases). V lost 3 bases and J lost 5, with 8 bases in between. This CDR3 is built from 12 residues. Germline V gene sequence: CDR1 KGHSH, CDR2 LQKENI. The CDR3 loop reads CASSPTGNEQYF. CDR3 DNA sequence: TGTGCCAGCTCACCCACAGGGAACGAGCAGTACTTC.

CDR3 coding DNA: TGTGCCAGCAGTGAAGAGGGGGTTCAGCCCCAGCATTTT. Residues: CASSEEGVQPQHF. V and J are TRBV2 and TRBJ1-5, with TRBD1 as a possible D gene (6 bases). The germline gives CDR1 SNHLY, CDR2 FYNNEI. This CDR3 contains 13 residues. V lost 1 base and J lost 6, with 7 bases in between.

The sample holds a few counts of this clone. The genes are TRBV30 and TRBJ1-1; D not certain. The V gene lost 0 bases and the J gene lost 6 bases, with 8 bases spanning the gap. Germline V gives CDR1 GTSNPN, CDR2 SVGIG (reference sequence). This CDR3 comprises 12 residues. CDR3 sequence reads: CAWSVLGAEAFF. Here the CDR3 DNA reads TGTGCCTGGAGTGTACTAGGAGCTGAAGCTTTCTTT.

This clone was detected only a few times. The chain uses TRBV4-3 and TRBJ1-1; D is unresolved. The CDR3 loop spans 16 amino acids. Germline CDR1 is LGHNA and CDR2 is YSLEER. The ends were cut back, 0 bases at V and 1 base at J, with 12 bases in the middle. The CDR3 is CASSQELEGENTEAFF. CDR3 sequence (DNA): TGCGCCAGCAGCCAAGAACTGGAGGGAGAGAACACTGAAGCTTTCTTT.

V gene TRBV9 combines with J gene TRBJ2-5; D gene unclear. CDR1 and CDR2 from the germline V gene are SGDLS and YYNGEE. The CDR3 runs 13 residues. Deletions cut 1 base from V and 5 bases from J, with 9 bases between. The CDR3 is CASSVTALETQYF. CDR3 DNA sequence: TGTGCCAGCAGCGTAACGGCGTTGGAGACCCAGTACTTC.

The CDR3 nucleotides are TGTGCCAGCAGCCCCGACCCAGGGGAGTACTATGGCTACACCTTC. Its protein product is CASSPDPGEYYGYTF. The chain carries TRBV9 and TRBJ1-2, with D perhaps TRBD1 (6 bases). Deletions cut 4 bases from V and 3 bases from J, with 16 bases between. The CDR3 is made up of 15 amino acids. The germline gives CDR1 SGDLS, CDR2 YYNGEE.

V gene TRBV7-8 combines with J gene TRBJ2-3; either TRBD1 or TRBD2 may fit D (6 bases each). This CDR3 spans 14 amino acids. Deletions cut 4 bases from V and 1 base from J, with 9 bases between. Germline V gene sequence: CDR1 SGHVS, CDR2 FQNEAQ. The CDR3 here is CASSSRGRTDTQYF. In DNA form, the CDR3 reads TGTGCCAGCAGCTCCCGGGGGCGCACAGATACGCAGTATTTT.

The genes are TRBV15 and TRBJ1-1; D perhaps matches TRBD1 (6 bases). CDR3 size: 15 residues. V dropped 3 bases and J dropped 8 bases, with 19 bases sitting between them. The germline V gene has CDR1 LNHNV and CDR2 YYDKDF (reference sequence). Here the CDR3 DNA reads TGTGCCACCAGCAGGAGGGACCCGTTCAGGGGAGAAGCTTTCTTT. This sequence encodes CATSRRDPFRGEAFF. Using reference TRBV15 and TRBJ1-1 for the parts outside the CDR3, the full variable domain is DAMVIQNPRYQVTQFGKPVTLSCSQTLNHNVMYWYQQKSSQAPKLLFHYYDKDFNNEADTPDNFQSRRPNTSFCFLDIRSPGLGDTAMYLCATSRRDPFRGEAFFGQGTRLTVV.